This TCR beta chain emerged from a study of OX40 agonist ivuxolimab in advanced cancers. Study-wide results and limits: Both blood CD4+ and CD8+ T cells showed clonal growth by week 6 at 0.1 to 3.0 mg/kg. Not determined was the antigen specificity of the expanded peripheral T cells.

Clones were sequenced by immunoSEQ multiplex PCR, and TCRdb holds only the in-frame ones, with some missing. The repertoire holds about 80,000 clones, with around 94% as singletons. J gave up 3 bases and V 3 bases, and 7 bases lay outside the gene matches. In germline, CDR1 is MNHEY, CDR2 SVGAGI. CDR3 length: 16 residues. Regarding this clone: The antigen is unknown.

The chain combines TRBV6-5 with TRBJ2-7, with 11 bases fitting TRBD2. Sequences were derived from CD4+ or CD8+ T cells sorted from blood, sampled in a trial of the OX40 agonist ivuxolimab. The clonotype was recovered from an adult with an advanced solid tumor such as melanoma, head and neck, liver or kidney cancer. The CDR3 here is CASSYTGTSGDYEQYF. CDR3 in DNA: TGTGCCAGCAGTTATACCGGGACTAGCGGAGACTACGAGCAGTACTTC.